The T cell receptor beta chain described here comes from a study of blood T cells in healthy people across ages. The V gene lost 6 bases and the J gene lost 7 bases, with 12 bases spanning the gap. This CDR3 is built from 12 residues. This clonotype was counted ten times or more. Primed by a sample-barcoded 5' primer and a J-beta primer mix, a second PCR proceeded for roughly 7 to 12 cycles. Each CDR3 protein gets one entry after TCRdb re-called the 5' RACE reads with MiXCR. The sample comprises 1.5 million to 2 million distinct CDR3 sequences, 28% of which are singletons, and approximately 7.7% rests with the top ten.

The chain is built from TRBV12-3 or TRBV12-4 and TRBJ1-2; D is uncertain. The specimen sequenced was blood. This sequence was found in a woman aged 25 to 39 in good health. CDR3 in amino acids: CASSPGRGGYTF. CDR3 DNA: TGTGCCAGCAGCCCCGGGCGGGGTGGCTACACCTTC.